The present T cell receptor (beta chain) was sequenced within a study of cytomegalovirus exposure and HLA in healthy donors (dated by TCRdb to about 2017). Notes on the research overall: In an earlier analysis of 450 to 750 of the donors, about 260 Gb of sequence data and 120 million or so unique TCR beta sequences from 150 million to 200 million T cells were reported. Genome-wide SNP genotypes for about 60% of the 666 donors were used in a later genetic analysis, which treated that subset as a discovery cohort. An earlier analysis of 587 of the donors used high-throughput TCR beta sequencing to judge whether each TCR beta V gene segment behaved as functional or pseudogenic. Across around 400 genotyped donors of the cohort, an average of about 240,000 unique TCR beta nucleotide sequences per donor were sequenced, and approximately 17% of those sequences were non-productive. HLA typing covered class I and class II loci at four-digit resolution. The T cell repertoires of around 730 subjects were profiled by immunosequencing and related to cytomegalovirus serostatus. In a later analysis, previously published TCR beta repertoires from 600 to 850 donors were re-analyzed and high-resolution HLA genotyping was added so that TCR occurrence patterns could be studied. The study aimed to test whether signatures of past pathogen exposure could be identified by cataloging public T cell receptors. Because of strong linkage in the cohort, five DR-DQ haplotypes were treated as single units for association and clustering. Donor age, sex, ethnicity and CMV serostatus were collected together with the repertoire data. To predict cytomegalovirus infection status, the study brought together high-throughput TCR immunosequencing, statistical association of individual TCRs with disease status, and machine learning. About 300 gigabases of sequencing data and 70 million to 100 million unique TCR sequences made up an early release that covered fewer than 650 HLA-typed donors. Every repertoire in the discovery cohort had been generated on one and the same sequencing platform. Of the roughly 400 genotyped donors, approximately 82% fell in the genetic ancestry cluster associated with self-reported Caucasian donors. In the later analysis, no new phenotypic data were used to find candidate immune exposures; instead, reliance was placed on TCR beta sequences and their occurrence across donors. Typing coverage differed by locus: A, B, C, DRB1 and DQB1 were typed in about 620-630 donors, DQA1 in roughly 500, DPA1 in 600 to 610, and DPB1 in 472. Besides the first cohort of under 700 subjects, a separate validation cohort made up of over 100 different subjects was used. Beyond this particular receptor, the publication reports: Compared with equally common non-associated chains, HLA-associated TCR beta chains in a later analysis were more clonally expanded and had lower generation probabilities. When HLA alleles, especially DR and DQ, strongly co-occurred, TCR associations were difficult to assign to individual alleles. The presence/absence analyses assumed that sequencing depth was roughly uniform across donors, and that assumption may not be true. Some IMGT-functional V segments, including TRBV6-2 and TRBV6-3, could not be distinguished by the 87-base-pair reads and were therefore excluded. Immune exposure information for the cohort was limited to CMV serostatus. It was suggested by the authors that the approach could potentially be generalized to other disease states and immunological phenotypes. In an earlier analysis of over 550 of the donors, most TCR beta V segments were observed in productive rearrangements about 87% or about 30% of the time, broadly matching IMGT annotations. A further reported finding was that TCR beta sequences accurately predicted the HLA-A and HLA-B alleles for most subjects in the first cohort. A later genetic analysis associated a missense DCLRE1C variant with V-gene and J-gene trimming of TCR beta chains, and an independent cohort replicated the association. Linkage disequilibrium might explain the correlated functional status among segregating V segments, but an unknown experimental factor could not be ruled out. A cluster of highly shared sequence variants was judged likely to represent a technical artifact of the sequencing pipeline. In a later genetic analysis, fewer N-insertions in productive TCRs were reported among donors in an Asian-associated ancestry cluster than the roughly 700-donor mean. A few of the identified cytomegalovirus-associated TCR beta chains were confirmed in vitro to be specific for cytomegalovirus antigens. Most TCR sequences were observed very rarely across donors, whereas some public TCRs were present in many individuals. Most CMV-associated TCR beta chains appeared to be HLA-restricted in a later analysis, and the HLA associations seemed to be driven largely by CMV exposure. The classifier was reported to diagnose cytomegalovirus status with high specificity and sensitivity in both the original and validation cohorts. The study gave a list of around 170 TCR beta chains associated with cytomegalovirus. In a later analysis, TCR association rates were found to vary across HLA loci, with the most associated TCRs seen for DRB1 alleles and the fewest for HLA-C alleles. HLA typing was unavailable for some donors at each locus, so association tests used only the typed subset. In this cohort, only TCR beta chains were sequenced, and detectable features were limited by the absence of alpha or paired-chain data. Specific HLA alleles were associated with 15,000 to 20,000 TCR beta sequences at a false discovery rate of 0.05 in a later analysis. According to a later analysis, parvovirus B19, influenza, CMV and Epstein-Barr virus appeared linked to several top co-occurrence clusters. Some 15 rarely observed V segments, including chromosome 9 orphons, were excluded from the earlier analysis of several hundred of the donors because counts were too low.

Turning to this clone: Its antigen remains unidentified. Base qualities are not at hand, and no much larger clone is one base apart.

The cohort consisted of 666 healthy bone marrow donors. At the time of sampling, every cohort member was nominally healthy, though immune exposures that went unrecorded were likely present. The donor tested CMV seropositive, placing the donor among the 250 to 350 seropositive members of the cohort. A peripheral blood sample was provided by each donor, and peripheral blood mononuclear cells were used for TCR beta sequencing. Genomic DNA extraction from the blood cell samples was performed with the Qiagen DNeasy Blood Extraction Kit. Library preparation employed the immunoSEQ multiplex PCR assay. For the multiplex PCR, a mixture combining 60 forward primers for TCR Vbeta segments and 13 reverse primers for TCR Jbeta segments was used. A multiplex PCR assay on genomic DNA amplified the CDR3 region of rearranged TCR beta genes. On the Illumina HiSeq System, the amplified TCR beta libraries were sequenced as 87-base-pair reads. As for the original processing: A later analysis counted approximately 84 million unique TCR beta chains across the 550 to 800 repertoires, and 10 million to 11 million of these chains were shared by at least two donors. Raw reads were error-corrected and collapsed into unique sequences by a nearest-neighbor algorithm in which closely related sequences were merged to remove PCR and sequencing errors. To assign V, D and J gene segments, CDR3 sequences were aligned to IMGT reference sequences. For a sequence to be retained, at least a six-nucleotide match to both a V gene segment and a J gene segment was required. Rearrangements were classified as productive when the CDR3 lacked stop codons and remained in frame with V and J, and all other rearrangements were classified as non-productive. Following IMGT convention, CDR3 was defined as the stretch from the second conserved V-encoded cysteine to the conserved J-encoded phenylalanine. In an earlier analysis of 550 to 650 of the donors, sequences lacking an unambiguous match to a single V gene segment were excluded. An earlier analysis of fewer than 650 of the donors classified V segments as functional when productive rearrangements were above 56.7% and as segregating when the standard deviation between donors was above 5%. A statistical classification framework was built for diagnosing cytomegalovirus status from the catalog of TCR beta chain sequences. A later analysis assigned V and J genes by comparing TCR nucleotide sequences with IMGT/GENE-DB human TR gene sequences. A later analysis assigned CDR3 sequences and most-parsimonious VDJ recombination scenarios with the TCRdist pipeline. In a later analysis, every TCR beta chain was defined by the combination of its CDR3 amino acid sequence and its V-gene family, and reads without a unique V-gene family were dropped. As a way to deal with suspected cross-contamination and a sequencing artifact, a later analysis dropped hundreds of nucleotide sequences that were highly shared and had low generation probability. A later analysis calculated a clonal expansion index for each public chain from normalized within-repertoire ranks of inferred template counts. In a later analysis, generation probabilities were computed with a VDJ recombination model fitted to out-of-frame rearrangements, and the resulting probabilities were checked against IGoR. Hypergeometric tests were used in a later analysis to score TCR-TCR, TCR-HLA and TCR-CMV co-occurrence, with a repertoire-size bias correction applied to the TCR pairs. In a later analysis, false discovery rates were estimated by permuting HLA or CMV assignments 20 times. In a later analysis, co-occurring TCRs were grouped using DBSCAN, and TCRdist sequence similarity was added for clustering within HLA-allele-positive subsets. Repertoires with fewer than 30,000 or more than 120,000 public chains were left out of co-occurrence clustering, as were five repertoires with anomalous nucleotide sharing. Entries here come from immuneACCESS through TCRdb and include only in-frame sequences with V and J called. Some clones fail to appear in such tables; in the studies checked, an unresolved V gene covers under half of the shortfall, and the cause of the remainder is unknown. The V and J calls and clone size come from that table; D and trimming were worked out from the DNA. The sample contains about 160,000 clones, roughly 80% of them found a single time. The ten most abundant clones make up approximately 7% of the sample.

V lost 3 bases and J lost 7 bases; the stretch between them is 13 bases long. Via the germline V gene, CDR1 is MDHEN and CDR2 SYDVKM. The CDR3 measures 14 amino acids from cysteine to phenylalanine. Only the CDR3 DNA stays, 42 bases, in frame from base 1. This receptor was obtained from a woman aged 25 to 39 in good health and CMV-seropositive. Material for sequencing was PBMCs. Recombination linked TRBV28 to TRBJ1-5; the D gene is possibly TRBD1, with 5 bases matching. The DNA sequence is TGTGCCAGCAGTTTTGGGACGGGGGGACAGCCCCAGCATTTT. Translated, it reads CASSFGTGGQPQHF.